One and the same sample provided the 21 T cell receptor beta chains below, sequenced in a study of OX40 agonist ivuxolimab in advanced cancers. Method: immunoSEQ multiplex PCR; TCRdb's copy keeps in-frame clones and lacks some. The profile shows around 62,000 clones, roughly 84% of them singletons. Sequenced here: CD4+ or CD8+ T cells sorted from blood, sampled in a trial of the OX40 agonist ivuxolimab. The receptors shown here come from an adult with an advanced solid tumor such as melanoma, head and neck, liver or kidney cancer.

The genes are TRBV5-4 and TRBJ2-5; 7 bases match TRBD1. J gave up 5 bases and V 4 bases, and 8 bases lay outside the gene matches. Germline V gene lookup returns CDR1 SGHNT and CDR2 YYREEE (reference sequence). CDR3 size: 14 residues. The CDR3 DNA follows: TGTGCCAGCAGCCCAAAGGGGGCTGGTGAGACCCAGTACTTC. The encoded protein is CASSPKGAGETQYF. Combining the CDR3 with reference TRBV5-4 and TRBJ2-5 gives the whole variable domain ETGVTQSPTHLIKTRGQQVTLRCSSQSGHNTVSWYQQALGQGPQFIFQYYREEENGRGNFPPRFSGLQFPNYSSELNVNALELDDSALYLCASSPKGAGETQYFGPGTRLLVL.

This chain connects TRBV6-5 to TRBJ1-6, with TRBD1 identical over 8 bases. This CDR3 spans 16 amino acids. The trim removed 2 bases at V and 9 bases at J, leaving 9 bases unmatched. CDR1 and CDR2 (germline): MNHEY, SVGAGI. CDR3 amino acids: CASSYRTGFGGSPLHF. The CDR3 nucleotides read TGTGCCAGCAGTTACCGGACAGGGTTTGGCGGTTCACCCCTCCACTTT.

The chain recombines TRBV7-8 with TRBJ1-1, with D hard to call. Trimming took 4 bases from V and 1 from J, leaving 22 bases between them. This CDR3 contains 18 residues. Germline loops: CDR1 SGHVS, CDR2 FQNEAQ. CDR3 sequence reads: CASSSPRPTIGGNTEAFF. DNA of the CDR3: TGTGCCAGCAGCTCCCCAAGACCCACGATCGGAGGGAACACTGAAGCTTTCTTT. The full variable domain, with the rest looked up from reference TRBV7-8 and TRBJ1-1, is GAGVSQSPRYKVAKRGQDVALRCDPISGHVSLFWYQQALGQGPEFLTYFQNEAQLDKSGLPSDRFFAERPEGSVSTLKIQRTQQEDSAVYLCASSSPRPTIGGNTEAFFGQGTRLTVV.

This sequence joins TRBV20-1 and TRBJ2-7; unclear D gene. V was cut by 0 bases and J by 3 bases, with 3 bases left in between. The CDR3 spans 11 residues. The germline gives CDR1 DFQATT, CDR2 SNEGSKA (reference sequence). CDR3 region: CSAREVYEQYF. CDR3 nucleotides: TGCAGTGCTAGAGAGGTCTACGAGCAGTACTTC.

This clone was seen once. J is TRBJ1-2 and V is TRBV19; 11 bases map to TRBD1. V lost 5 bases and J lost 2; bases outside the gene matches: 4. The CDR3 totals 15 residues. Germline CDR1 and CDR2: LNHDA and SQIVND (reference sequence). The CDR3 bases are TGTGCCAGTAGTTCCAGGGACAGGGGGAACTATGGCTACACCTTC. Translated: CASSSRDRGNYGYTF.

The chain employs TRBV11-3 and TRBJ2-2; D gene uncertain. CDR3 length: 12 residues. Germline CDR1 reads SGHNT; CDR2 reads YENEEA. V gave up 6 bases and J gave up 3 bases, with 5 bases separating them. CDR3 in amino acids: CASSPHTGELFF. CDR3 coding DNA: TGTGCCAGCAGTCCCCACACCGGGGAGCTGTTTTTT.

This sequence joins TRBV7-8 and TRBJ2-7; 7 bases fit TRBD2. Germline V gene lookup returns CDR1 SGHVS and CDR2 FQNEAQ. V shed 1 base and J 5 bases; nucleotides not matched to a gene: 2. The CDR3 has 13 amino acids. CDR3 in amino acids: CASSLVAGDEQYF. In nucleotides, the CDR3 is TGTGCCAGCAGCTTAGTCGCGGGGGACGAGCAGTACTTC. The full variable domain, its missing parts supplied by reference TRBV7-8 and TRBJ2-7, is GAGVSQSPRYKVAKRGQDVALRCDPISGHVSLFWYQQALGQGPEFLTYFQNEAQLDKSGLPSDRFFAERPEGSVSTLKIQRTQQEDSAVYLCASSLVAGDEQYFGPGTRLTVT.

This chain connects TRBV7-9 to TRBJ1-4, with unresolved D. CDR1 and CDR2 from the germline V gene are SEHNR and FQNEAQ (reference sequence). This CDR3 spans 15 amino acids. Between the trimmed V and J ends, which lost 1 base and 2 bases, there was a span of 8 bases. CDR3 amino acids: CASSLEGQTNEKLFF. The CDR3 DNA sequence: TGTGCCAGCAGCTTAGAAGGGCAGACTAATGAAAAACTGTTTTTT.

The CDR3 loop is CASSLLVGLATDTQYF. In DNA, the CDR3 is TGCGCCAGCAGCTTGTTGGTTGGGCTAGCTACCGATACGCAGTATTTT. The gene calls are TRBV5-1 and TRBJ2-3; D perhaps matches TRBD2 (5 bases). Per the germline V gene, CDR1 is SGHRS and CDR2 is YFSETQ. The CDR3 sequence is 16 residues long. The germline V and J ends were trimmed by 1 base and 6 bases, with 18 bases remaining between them.

The chain links TRBV18 to TRBJ2-5; 9 bases are a match to TRBD2. The CDR3 is 17 residues long. V lost 2 bases, J lost 4 bases, and 11 bases stayed unmatched. Per germline, CDR1 KGHSH and CDR2 LQKENI. CDR3 amino acids: CASSPLGASGVGETQYF. The CDR3 nucleotides are TGTGCCAGCTCACCATTGGGAGCTAGCGGGGTAGGAGAGACCCAGTACTTC. Filled out from reference TRBV18 and TRBJ2-5, the complete variable domain reads NAGVMQNPRHLVRRRGQEARLRCSPMKGHSHVYWYRQLPEEGLKFMVYLQKENIIDESGMPKERFSAEFPKEGPSILRIQQVVRGDSAAYFCASSPLGASGVGETQYFGPGTRLLVL.

This sequence joins TRBV5-6 and TRBJ2-1; D unclear. Germline loops: CDR1 SGHDT, CDR2 YYEEEE. V was trimmed by 0 bases and J by 7 bases, leaving 14 bases between them. This CDR3 spans 15 amino acids. CDR3 loop: CASSLVGLASNEQFF. DNA of the CDR3: TGTGCCAGCAGCTTGGTGGGGTTAGCCTCGAATGAGCAGTTCTTC.

This clone has a handful of counts. The rearrangement joins TRBV7-2 to TRBJ1-5, with D hard to call. Germline V gene lookup returns CDR1 SGHTA and CDR2 FQGNSA. V shed 5 bases and J shed 3 bases, with 11 bases lying between them. The CDR3 is 14 amino acids. The CDR3 DNA reads TGTGCCAGCAGCGCCGCGAGCGACAATCAGCCCCAGCATTTT. It translates to CASSAASDNQPQHF.

V gene TRBV19 combines with J gene TRBJ2-7; 7 nucleotides agree with TRBD1. The CDR3 totals 14 residues. J was trimmed by 4 bases and V by 4 bases; bases with no gene match: 7. Per germline, CDR1 LNHDA and CDR2 SQIVND (reference sequence). CDR3 coding DNA: TGTGCCAGTAGTACAAGGGACAGAGCTTACGAGCAGTACTTC. It encodes CASSTRDRAYEQYF.

The chain links TRBV2 to TRBJ1-2; 8 nucleotides align to TRBD1. Germline CDR1 is SNHLY and CDR2 is FYNNEI. The CDR3 length is 15 residues. The V gene end was trimmed by 3 bases and the J gene end by 3 bases; junction bases not matched to a gene: 6. CDR3: CASSDTDRGDYGYTF. CDR3 DNA sequence: TGTGCCAGCAGTGATACCGACAGGGGAGACTATGGCTACACCTTC.

The chain links TRBV18 to TRBJ2-3; 8 bases fit TRBD1. Losses at the gene ends were 6 bases for V and 3 bases for J; bases not matched to a gene: 8. CDR3 size: 15 residues. The germline V gene has CDR1 KGHSH and CDR2 LQKENI. The DNA for the CDR3 is TGTGCCAGCTCCGTACAGGGGGGAAGAACAGATACGCAGTATTTT. Protein: CASSVQGGRTDTQYF.

The chain employs TRBV7-8 and TRBJ2-7; a weak D match, TRBD1 (6 bases). The CDR3 contains 13 residues. The germline V and J ends were trimmed by 5 bases and 3 bases, with 11 bases remaining between them. Per the germline V gene, CDR1 is SGHVS and CDR2 is FQNEAQ. CDR3 nucleotide sequence: TGTGCCAGCAGCATCGGACAGTTCTACGAGCAGTACTTC. Translation: CASSIGQFYEQYF.

The chain links TRBV6-6 to TRBJ2-2, with TRBD1 identical over 8 bases. V dropped 6 bases and J dropped 6; count of bases not matched to a gene: 9. The CDR3 has 15 amino acids. CDR1 and CDR2 (germline): MNHNY, SVGAGI (reference sequence). The CDR3 region has the DNA TGTGCCAGCAGGGACAGGGTTTTAATCTCCGGGGAGCTGTTTTTT. Its protein product is CASRDRVLISGELFF.

The gene calls are TRBV12-5 and TRBJ2-3, with 7 bases identical to TRBD2. With V trimmed by 5 bases and J by 2 bases, 7 bases remained unmatched. This CDR3 contains 15 residues. Germline CDR1 reads LGHNT; CDR2 reads FRNRAP. The CDR3 DNA reads TGTGCTAGTGGTCCCGGGGGGACCTTCACAGATACGCAGTATTTT. Translating gives CASGPGGTFTDTQYF. The full variable domain, completed using reference TRBV12-5 and TRBJ2-3, is DARVTQTPRHKVTEMGQEVTMRCQPILGHNTVFWYRQTMMQGLELLAYFRNRAPLDDSGMPKDRFSAEMPDATLATLKIQPSEPRDSAVYFCASGPGGTFTDTQYFGPGTRLTVL.

This chain uses TRBV5-6 with TRBJ2-3; 8 nucleotides match TRBD1. Losses at the gene ends were 2 bases for V and 6 bases for J; bases not matched to a gene: 8. CDR1 and CDR2 from the germline V gene are SGHDT and YYEEEE. The CDR3 is 15 residues long. CDR3 amino acids: CASSFDRGVGDTQYF. CDR3 coding DNA: TGTGCCAGCAGCTTCGACAGGGGCGTTGGGGATACGCAGTATTTT.

V and J are TRBV7-3 and TRBJ2-5, with unresolved D. The CDR3 loop spans 13 amino acids. The germline V gene encodes CDR1 SGHTA and CDR2 FQGTGA. V lost 5 bases to trimming and J lost 5 bases, with 12 bases between them. CDR3 protein: CASSTSQWETQYF. The CDR3 DNA is TGTGCCAGCAGCACCTCTCAGTGGGAGACCCAGTACTTC.

The chain combines TRBV19 with TRBJ2-1; 7 bases are shared with TRBD1. Germline V gene data show CDR1 as LNHDA and CDR2 as SQIVND (reference sequence). V lost 7 bases and J lost 5; bases outside the gene matches: 5. The CDR3 is 13 residues long. CDR3 bases: TGTGCCAGTAAGGACAGGATGAACAATGAGCAGTTCTTC. Amino acid sequence: CASKDRMNNEQFF.